Below, 8 T cell receptor beta chains from the same sample are listed, as sequenced in a study of sequential checkpoint blockade in melanoma (dated by TCRdb to the late 2010s). The treatment or condition label corresponds to: randomized to nivolumab then ipilimumab (arm A) or the reverse (arm B). Libraries came from the immunoSEQ multiplex PCR assay. This is the immuneACCESS table as TCRdb keeps it, with only in-frame sequences that have V and J called. A part of the clones is gone; compared with another copy, unresolved V genes explain less than half, and the rest is unexplained. Across this sample there are about 13,000 clones, with 82% seen only once. In total, the top ten clones hold around a quarter of the sample. The input for sequencing was CD8+ T cells sorted from blood (inferred from file names), taken from a patient given nivolumab and ipilimumab in sequence. These receptors were taken from a human donor with melanoma.

This chain joins TRBV5-6 and TRBJ1-5, with a possible D match to TRBD1 (6 bases). The CDR3 contains 16 residues. Trimming stripped 2 bases from V and 1 base from J, with 13 bases between. The germline gives CDR1 SGHDT, CDR2 YYEEEE. CDR3 DNA sequence: TGTGCCAGCAGCTTACAAGGGGGGGCGAGCAATCAGCCCCAGCATTTT. Its protein is CASSLQGGASNQPQHF.

Here the CDR3 reads CATSRVATGTEAFF. CDR3 nucleotide sequence: TGTGCCACCAGCAGAGTAGCTACTGGGACTGAAGCTTTCTTT. The V and J genes are TRBV15 and TRBJ1-1, with no clear D. V was clipped by 1 base and J by 5 bases, with 11 bases between them. CDR1 is LNHNV, CDR2 YYDKDF, per germline (reference sequence). CDR3 length: 14 residues.

The chain couples TRBV27 to TRBJ2-7, with 11 bases fitting TRBD2. Germline values: CDR1 MNHEY, CDR2 SMNVEV (reference sequence). The CDR3 is 13 residues long. J gave up 2 bases and V 6 bases, and 0 bases lay outside the gene matches. This chain's CDR3 is CASRLAGAYEQYF. CDR3 in DNA: TGTGCCAGCAGACTAGCGGGGGCCTACGAGCAGTACTTC.

Only a few counts were recorded for this clone. In DNA, the CDR3 is TGTGCCAGCAGCGCTTGGACTGGCCCGGGGGAGACCCAGTACTTC. It translates to CASSAWTGPGETQYF. V is TRBV9 and J is TRBJ2-5; a possible D gene is TRBD2 (5 bases). This CDR3 region has 15 residues. The V end lost 3 bases, the J end lost 5 bases, and 17 bases lay between the germline ends. CDR1 is SGDLS and CDR2 is YYNGEE in the germline V gene.

Notes on this clone: A read error may produce the germline difference seen at one junction end. The chain is built from TRBV28 and TRBJ1-2; a weak D match, TRBD1 (5 bases). This CDR3 is built from 14 residues. Germline CDR1 and CDR2: MDHEN and SYDVKM. The CDR3 coding sequence is TGTGCCAGCAGTCGGACACTGGATCTCTATAGCTACACCTTC. The encoded protein is CASSRTLDLYSYTF.

The chain combines TRBV19 with TRBJ2-4, with 7 positions matching TRBD1. Germline assignment: CDR1 LNHDA and CDR2 SQIVND (reference sequence). V was clipped by 5 bases and J by 2 bases; unmatched bases: 6. CDR3 length equals 15 residues. The CDR3 is CASSPHRGSKNIQYF. The CDR3 coding sequence is TGTGCCAGTAGTCCCCACAGGGGCTCCAAAAACATTCAGTACTTC.

The rearrangement links TRBV5-1 to TRBJ1-6; 10 bases align to TRBD1. The J segment lost 0 bases and the V segment lost 0 bases, leaving 6 bases of the junction unmatched. This CDR3 has 19 amino acids. CDR1 and CDR2 (germline): SGHRS, YFSETQ. The CDR3, as DNA: TGCGCCAGCAGCTTGGTGGACAGGGGGGCCAGCTCCTATAATTCACCCCTCCACTTT. Translated, it gives CASSLVDRGASSYNSPLHF.

The rearrangement uses TRBV7-9 and TRBJ2-7; 9 bases match TRBD1. The germline CDR1 and CDR2 sequences are SEHNR and FQNEAQ (reference sequence). The CDR3 runs 15 residues. J was trimmed by 3 bases and V by 5 bases; bases with no gene match: 8. CDR3 coding DNA: TGTGCCAGCAGCACGCCGGACAGGGGCGGCTACGAGCAGTACTTC. This encodes CASSTPDRGGYEQYF.